This TCR beta chain is drawn from a study of T cells after yellow fever vaccination. Looking at the study overall: Fractions containing few cells were prepared with SMART-Seq v4 Ultra Low Input. Study-wide results and caveats: Weaker in magnitude, the secondary response showed a faster peak on day 5 versus 15. Most clones from primary vaccination resurfaced after the booster (approximately 97% CD4, 88% CD8).

5'RACE template switching added a universal primer site and UMIs to TCR cDNA. In TCRdb, the 5' RACE reads were re-called with MiXCR into one record per CDR3 protein. The sample gives some 240,000 distinct CDR3 sequences, approximately 3% of which show up once; less than 3.5% is in the top ten. The sample holds many counts of this clonotype. Its specificity is not known. The CDR3 has 15 residues. The source was CD4+ T cells sorted from PBMCs, collected 10 days after the yellow fever booster vaccination. This chain connects TRBV21-1 to TRBJ2-1. TRBV21-1 corresponds to a pseudogene. The source of this sequence is a man aged 18 to 29 who received the YFV17D yellow fever vaccine. The CDR3: CASSKEGEFRNEQFF. The CDR3 bases are TGTGCCAGCAGCAAAGAGGGGGAGTTCCGCAATGAGCAGTTCTTC.